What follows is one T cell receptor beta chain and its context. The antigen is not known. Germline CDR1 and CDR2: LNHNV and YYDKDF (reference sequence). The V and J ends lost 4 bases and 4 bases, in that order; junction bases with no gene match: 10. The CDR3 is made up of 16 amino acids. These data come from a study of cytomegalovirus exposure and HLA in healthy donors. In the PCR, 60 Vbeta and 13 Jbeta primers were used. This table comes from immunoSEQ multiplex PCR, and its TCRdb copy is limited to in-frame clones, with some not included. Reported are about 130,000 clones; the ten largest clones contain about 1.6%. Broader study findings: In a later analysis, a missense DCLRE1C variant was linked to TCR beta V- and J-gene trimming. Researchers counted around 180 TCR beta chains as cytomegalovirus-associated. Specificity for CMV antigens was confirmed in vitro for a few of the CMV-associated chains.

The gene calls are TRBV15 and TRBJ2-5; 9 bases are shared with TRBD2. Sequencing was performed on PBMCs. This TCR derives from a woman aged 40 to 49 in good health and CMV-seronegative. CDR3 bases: TGTGCCACCAGCACCCTTGGAGCGGGGGGCGGAGAGACCCAGTACTTC. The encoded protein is CATSTLGAGGGETQYF. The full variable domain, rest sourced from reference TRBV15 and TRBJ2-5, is DAMVIQNPRYQVTQFGKPVTLSCSQTLNHNVMYWYQQKSSQAPKLLFHYYDKDFNNEADTPDNFQSRRPNTSFCFLDIRSPGLGDTAMYLCATSTLGAGGGETQYFGPGTRLLVL.